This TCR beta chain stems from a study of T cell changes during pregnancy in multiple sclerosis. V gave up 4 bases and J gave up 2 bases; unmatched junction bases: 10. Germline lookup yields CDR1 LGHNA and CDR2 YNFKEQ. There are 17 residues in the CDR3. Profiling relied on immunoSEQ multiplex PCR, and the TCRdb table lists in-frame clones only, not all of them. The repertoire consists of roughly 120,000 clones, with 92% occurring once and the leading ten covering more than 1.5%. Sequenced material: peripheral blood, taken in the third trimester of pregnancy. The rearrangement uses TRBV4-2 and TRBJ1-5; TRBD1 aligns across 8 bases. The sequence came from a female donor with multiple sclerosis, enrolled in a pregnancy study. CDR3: CASSLGQDRARNQPQHF. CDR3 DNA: TGTGCCAGCAGCCTAGGCCAGGACAGGGCCCGCAATCAGCCCCAGCATTTT.